The rows below give T cell receptor beta chains drawn from one sample of a study of shared clonotypes between healthy human individuals. Profiling relied on immunoSEQ multiplex PCR, and the TCRdb table lists in-frame clones only, not all of them. Of 2.3 million or so clones listed, just over 90% are singletons. The sequencing sample was made of naive CD4+ T cells from PBMCs. Every receptor here comes from a man between 18 and 29 years old in good health. Some clones in this sample may be carry-over from other donors' samples. Each CDR3 is given with its conserved first and last residue. D genes are given only for firm matches. Clone size is given for some rows only: seen once, a few or many times, or a class if the clone is expanded.

J gene | V gene | clone size | D gene | CDR3 DNA | CDR3 protein
TRBJ2-1 | TRBV29-1 | - | - | TGCAGCGTTCGGGGAATTTCCTACAATGAGCAGTTCTTC | CSVRGISYNEQFF
TRBJ1-1 | TRBV10-3 | once | - | TGTGCCATCAGTGAGTCCGTTGTCCTGGGGGCTGAAGCTTTCTTT | CAISESVVLGAEAFF
TRBJ1-2 | TRBV9 | - | - | TGTGCCAGCAGCGTAGACGTGGGGTCAGGCTACACCTTC | CASSVDVGSGYTF
TRBJ2-7 | TRBV5-1 | - | TRBD2 | TGCGCCAGCGGGGGAGATAGCGGGCCCGCCCTCTACGAGCAGTACTTC | CASGGDSGPALYEQYF
TRBJ2-2 | TRBV2 | - | - | TGTGCCAGCAGAGGGTACACCGGGGAGCTGTTTTTT | CASRGYTGELFF
TRBJ1-1 | TRBV29-1 | - | - | TGCAGCGTTTCCGGCCGATCTCCGAACACTGAAGCTTTCTTT | CSVSGRSPNTEAFF
TRBJ1-2 | TRBV10-3 | - | TRBD1 | TGTGCCATCAGTGAGTCTGGGACAGGCTATAACTATGGCTACACCTTC | CAISESGTGYNYGYTF
TRBJ1-1 | TRBV6-6 | - | - | TGTGCCAGCAGGGTACAGGGTAGGAGCACTGAAGCTTTCTTT | CASRVQGRSTEAFF
TRBJ2-5 | TRBV18 | - | - | TGTGCCAGCTCACCCCAGATTTGGGGCCCAACCCTTACGTACCAAGAGACCCAGTACTTC | CASSPQIWGPTLTYQETQYF
TRBJ2-5 | TRBV5-1 | - | - | TGCGCCAGCAGCGCCGCGGCTAGGCGAGAGACCCAGTACTTC | CASSAAARRETQYF
TRBJ2-3 | TRBV29-1 | - | - | TGCAGCGTTGCCGGGAGTTCTAGCACAGATACGCAGTATTTT | CSVAGSSSTDTQYF
TRBJ1-1 | TRBV11-2 | - | - | TGTGCCAGCAGCTTTGAGCCCCAAACTGAAGCTTTCTTT | CASSFEPQTEAFF
TRBJ2-1 | TRBV28 | - | - | TGTGCCAGCAGTTTTACAGGGTATGAGCAGTTCTTC | CASSFTGYEQFF
TRBJ1-5 | TRBV4-1 | - | TRBD1 | TGCGCCAGCAGCCAAAACAGGGGACAGCCCCAGCATTTT | CASSQNRGQPQHF
TRBJ1-1 | TRBV5-1 | - | - | TGCGCCAGCAGCTTTAGGACAAGCGCCATCATGAACACTGAAGCTTTCTTT | CASSFRTSAIMNTEAFF
TRBJ1-4 | TRBV7-9 | - | - | TGTGCCAGCAGCTCAACACAGGGTGGTAATGAAAAACTGTTTTTT | CASSSTQGGNEKLFF
TRBJ2-3 | TRBV5-8 | few | - | TGTGCCAGCGGAGCGGCAACTAGCACAGATACGCAGTATTTT | CASGAATSTDTQYF
TRBJ2-2 | TRBV27 | - | - | TGTGCCAGCAGTTTATACCGGGACGATCGTGTCCGGGAGCTGTTTTTT | CASSLYRDDRVRELFF
TRBJ1-2 | TRBV11-2 | - | - | TGTGCCAGCAGCTTAGCCCCCCCCCGGGACTATGGCTACACCTTC | CASSLAPPRDYGYTF
TRBJ2-1 | TRBV6-6 | once | TRBD2 | TGTGCCAGCAGTTACGGCGGGAGGGCCGTAAATGAGCAGTTCTTC | CASSYGGRAVNEQFF
TRBJ2-7 | TRBV11-2 | - | TRBD2 | TGTGCCAGCAGCTTGGGTCAAGGGAGGGTCTACGAGCAGTACTTC | CASSLGQGRVYEQYF
TRBJ2-3 | TRBV6-1 | - | TRBD2 | TGTGCCAGCAGTGAAGGGTCAACTAGCGGCACTAGCACAGATACGCAGTATTTT | CASSEGSTSGTSTDTQYF
TRBJ2-1 | TRBV7-9 | - | - | TGTGCCAGCAGCTTAAATCCGGGGAATGAGCAGTTCTTC | CASSLNPGNEQFF
TRBJ2-3 | TRBV5-4 | - | - | TGTGCCAGCAGCTTCCGGGCCAACACAGATACGCAGTATTTT | CASSFRANTDTQYF
TRBJ2-7 | TRBV2 | - | TRBD1 | TGTGCCAGCAGTGACCAGGACAGGGGATCTTACGAGCAGTACTTC | CASSDQDRGSYEQYF
TRBJ2-3 | TRBV6-1 | - | - | TGTGCCAGCACCCTGAGGGGCACAGATACGCAGTATTTT | CASTLRGTDTQYF
TRBJ1-2 | TRBV2 | - | TRBD1 | TGTGCCAGCAGGGGGGACAGGGAGATCTATGGCTACACCTTC | CASRGDREIYGYTF
TRBJ2-7 | TRBV5-1 | - | - | TGCGCCAGCAGCTTGGCCACCCCCAGGTACGAGCAGTACTTC | CASSLATPRYEQYF
TRBJ2-3 | TRBV6-5 | - | - | TGTGCCAGCAGCCCAGGTAGTCGAGCGCAGTATTTT | CASSPGSRAQYF
TRBJ1-5 | TRBV28 | - | TRBD1 | TGTGCCAGCAGTTTAAGGACAGGACTCAATCAGCCCCAGCATTTT | CASSLRTGLNQPQHF
TRBJ1-2 | TRBV30 | - | - | TGTGCCTGGAGTGTATCGTCGCATGGCTACACCTTC | CAWSVSSHGYTF
TRBJ2-1 | TRBV28 | once | - | TGTGCCAGCTCCCGACCGAATGTTTTTGAGCAGTTCTTC | CASSRPNVFEQFF
TRBJ2-5 | TRBV2 | once | TRBD2 | TGTGCCAGCAGTGGTATAAGGCCGGGACTAGCGGAAGAGACCCAGTACTTC | CASSGIRPGLAEETQYF
TRBJ1-2 | TRBV28 | once | - | TGTGCCAGCAGTTTGATTTGGGGCCAGCCAACTAACTATGGCTACACCTTC | CASSLIWGQPTNYGYTF
TRBJ2-1 | TRBV18 | - | TRBD2 | TGTGCCAGCTCACCACTAGCGGGAGTGGGCAATGAGCAGTTCTTC | CASSPLAGVGNEQFF
TRBJ2-1 | TRBV5-1 | - | - | TGCGCCAGCAGCTCTGGGGCAGCTTACAATGAGCAGTTCTTC | CASSSGAAYNEQFF
TRBJ1-4 | TRBV27 | - | - | TGTGCCAGCAGTCCGCGTTACGCAACTAATGAAAAACTGTTTTTT | CASSPRYATNEKLFF
TRBJ2-7 | TRBV28 | - | - | TGTGCCAGCAGAACCTTTATCCGCATCCAGCGCGAGCAGTACTTC | CASRTFIRIQREQYF
TRBJ2-7 | TRBV11-2 | - | - | TGTGCCAGCAGCTTTATTGACCAATCCTACGAGCAGTACTTC | CASSFIDQSYEQYF
TRBJ2-5 | TRBV4-1 | - | - | TGCGCCAGCAGCCAAGGACTAGTTCTTCAAGAGACCCAGTACTTC | CASSQGLVLQETQYF
TRBJ2-5 | TRBV6-5 | - | - | TGTGCCAGCAGTTACTCCAGGCTAGAGACCCAGTACTTC | CASSYSRLETQYF
TRBJ2-1 | TRBV6-5 | - | - | TGTGCCAGCAGTTACGGCGCGGGGAACAATGAGCAGTTCTTC | CASSYGAGNNEQFF
TRBJ2-7 | TRBV7-9 | once | - | TGTGCCAGCAGCCCTCGGGGAACCTACGAGCAGTACTTC | CASSPRGTYEQYF
TRBJ1-5 | TRBV30 | - | TRBD1 | TGTGCCTGGAGCCCAGACAGGGCGCAGCCCCAGCATTTT | CAWSPDRAQPQHF
TRBJ2-1 | TRBV5-1 | - | - | TGCGCCAGCAGCCTGGTGGTCTCGGGGGATGAGCAGTTCTTC | CASSLVVSGDEQFF
TRBJ2-3 | TRBV11-2 | - | - | TGTGCCAGCAGCTCAACTAGCAGGGCCGATACGCAGTATTTT | CASSSTSRADTQYF
TRBJ2-5 | TRBV18 | - | - | TGTGCCAGCTCACCACTAGGAGTACTTGAGACCCAGTACTTC | CASSPLGVLETQYF
TRBJ1-1 | TRBV6-1 | - | TRBD1 | TGTGCCAGCAGTGCGACAGGGGGCTTGGTAGCTTTCTTT | CASSATGGLVAFF
TRBJ2-6 | TRBV5-1 | - | TRBD1 | TGCGCCAGCAGCTTTTACGGCGGGACAGGGGAAGGTTATGGGGCCAACGTCCTGACTTTC | CASSFYGGTGEGYGANVLTF
TRBJ2-7 | TRBV28 | - | - | TGTGCCAGCAGACCGCCGGGACTGCCTTCCCACGAGCAGTACTTC | CASRPPGLPSHEQYF
TRBJ2-6 | TRBV6-5 | - | - | TGTGCCAGCAGTTACCGCAGGACTGGGGCCAACGTCCTGACTTTC | CASSYRRTGANVLTF
TRBJ2-7 | TRBV2 | once | - | TGTGCCAGCTTGATCGGGCTAGAGCAGTACTTC | CASLIGLEQYF
TRBJ2-7 | TRBV6-5 | - | - | TGTGCCAGCAGTTATTTCGGCGGCGGACCCTCCTACGAGCAGTACTTC | CASSYFGGGPSYEQYF
TRBJ1-1 | TRBV7-9 | - | - | TGTGCCAGCAGCTTACAGGGTTCCACTGAAGCTTTCTTT | CASSLQGSTEAFF
TRBJ2-3 | TRBV6-4 | - | - | TGTGCCAGCAGTGTATTTAGCGGAGGGGGCACAGATACGCAGTATTTT | CASSVFSGGGTDTQYF
TRBJ2-1 | TRBV5-1 | - | TRBD1 | TGCGCCAGCAGCGTAGGACAGGGGGCGCGAGGTGAGCAGTTCTTC | CASSVGQGARGEQFF